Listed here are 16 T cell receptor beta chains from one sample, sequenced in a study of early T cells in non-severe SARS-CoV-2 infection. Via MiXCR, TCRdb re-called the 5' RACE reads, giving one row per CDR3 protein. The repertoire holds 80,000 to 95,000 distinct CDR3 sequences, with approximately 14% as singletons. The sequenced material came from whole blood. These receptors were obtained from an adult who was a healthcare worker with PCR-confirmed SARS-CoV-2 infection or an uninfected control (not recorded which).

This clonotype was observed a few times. DNA of the CDR3: TGCAGTGCTAATCCGGGGGATGGGAGAGCTTTCTTT. Translating it yields CSANPGDGRAFF. The chain carries TRBV20-1 and TRBJ1-1; possibly TRBD1 for D (5 bases). Per germline, CDR1 DFQATT and CDR2 SNEGSKA (reference sequence). The CDR3 length is 12 residues. V dropped 4 bases and J dropped 10 bases, with 16 bases sitting between them.

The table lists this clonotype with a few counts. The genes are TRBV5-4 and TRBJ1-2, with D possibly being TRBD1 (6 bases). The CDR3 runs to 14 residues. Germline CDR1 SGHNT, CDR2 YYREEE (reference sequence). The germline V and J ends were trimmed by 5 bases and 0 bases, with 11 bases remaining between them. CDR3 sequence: CASSFGQPNYGYTF. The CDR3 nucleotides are TGTGCCAGCAGTTTCGGACAGCCTAACTATGGCTACACCTTC.

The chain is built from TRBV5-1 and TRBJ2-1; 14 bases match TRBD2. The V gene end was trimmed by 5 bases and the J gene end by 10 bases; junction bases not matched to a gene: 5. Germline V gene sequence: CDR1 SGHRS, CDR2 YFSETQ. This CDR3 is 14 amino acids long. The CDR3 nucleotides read TGCGCCAGCAGAATCGGACTAGCGGGAGGCGAGCAGTTCTTC. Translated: CASRIGLAGGEQFF.

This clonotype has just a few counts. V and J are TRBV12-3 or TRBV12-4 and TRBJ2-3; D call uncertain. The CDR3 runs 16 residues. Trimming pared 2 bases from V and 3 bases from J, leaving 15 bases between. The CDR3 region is CASSLRSKGRTDTQYF. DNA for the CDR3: TGTGCCAGCAGTTTACGTAGTAAGGGAAGGACAGATACGCAGTATTTT.

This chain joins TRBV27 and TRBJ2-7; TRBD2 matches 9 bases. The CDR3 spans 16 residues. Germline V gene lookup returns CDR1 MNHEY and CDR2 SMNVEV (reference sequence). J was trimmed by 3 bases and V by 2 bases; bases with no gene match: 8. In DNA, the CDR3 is TGTGCCAGCAGTTTAGAGCCTAGCGGGGCTCTCTACGAGCAGTACTTC. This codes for CASSLEPSGALYEQYF.

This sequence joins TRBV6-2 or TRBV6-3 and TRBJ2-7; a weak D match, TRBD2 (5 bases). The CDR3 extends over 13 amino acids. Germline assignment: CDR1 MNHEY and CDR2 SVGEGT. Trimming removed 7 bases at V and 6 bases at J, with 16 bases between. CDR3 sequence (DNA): TGTGCCAGCACCTGGACGGGAACCTGCGAGCAGTACTTC. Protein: CASTWTGTCEQYF.

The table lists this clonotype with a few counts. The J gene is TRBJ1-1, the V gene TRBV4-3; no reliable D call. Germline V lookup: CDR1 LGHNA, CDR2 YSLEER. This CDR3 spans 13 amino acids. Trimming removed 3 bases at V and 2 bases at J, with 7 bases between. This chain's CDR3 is CASSHPPNTEAFF. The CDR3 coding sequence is TGCGCCAGCAGCCACCCCCCCAACACTGAAGCTTTCTTT.

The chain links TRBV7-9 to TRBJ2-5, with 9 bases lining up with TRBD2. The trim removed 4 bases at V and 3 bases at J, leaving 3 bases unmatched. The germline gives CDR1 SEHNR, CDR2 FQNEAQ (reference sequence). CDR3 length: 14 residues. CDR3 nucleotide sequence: TGTGCCAGCAGCTATAGCGGGGGCGAAGAGACCCAGTACTTC. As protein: CASSYSGGEETQYF.

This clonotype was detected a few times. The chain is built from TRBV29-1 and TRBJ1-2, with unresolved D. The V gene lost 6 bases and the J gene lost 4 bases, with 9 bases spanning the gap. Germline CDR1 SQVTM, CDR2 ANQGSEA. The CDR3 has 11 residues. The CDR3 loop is CSVKETYGYTF. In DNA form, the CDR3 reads TGCAGCGTCAAGGAGACCTATGGCTACACCTTC. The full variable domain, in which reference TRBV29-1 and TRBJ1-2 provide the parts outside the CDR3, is SAVISQKPSRDICQRGTSLTIQCQVDSQVTMMFWYRQQPGQSLTLIATANQGSEATYESGFVIDKFPISRPNLTFSTLTVSNMSPEDSSIYLCSVKETYGYTFGSGTRLTVV.

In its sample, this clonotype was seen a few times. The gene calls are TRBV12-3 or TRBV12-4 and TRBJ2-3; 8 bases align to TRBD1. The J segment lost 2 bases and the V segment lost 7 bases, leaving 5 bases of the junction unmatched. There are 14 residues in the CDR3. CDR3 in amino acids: CASTDRGPTDTQYF. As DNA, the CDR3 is TGTGCCAGCACAGACAGGGGCCCCACAGATACGCAGTATTTT.

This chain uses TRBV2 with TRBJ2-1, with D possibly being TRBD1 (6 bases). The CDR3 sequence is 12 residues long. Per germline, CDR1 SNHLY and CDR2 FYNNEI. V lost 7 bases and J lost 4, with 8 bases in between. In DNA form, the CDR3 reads TGTGCCAGCACAGGGGAGTACAATGAGCAGTTCTTC. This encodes CASTGEYNEQFF.

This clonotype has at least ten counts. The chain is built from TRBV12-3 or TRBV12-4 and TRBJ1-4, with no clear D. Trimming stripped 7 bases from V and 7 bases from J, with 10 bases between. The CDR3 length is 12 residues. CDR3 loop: CASTARLEKLFF. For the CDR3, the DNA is TGTGCCAGCACCGCAAGGCTTGAAAAACTGTTTTTT.

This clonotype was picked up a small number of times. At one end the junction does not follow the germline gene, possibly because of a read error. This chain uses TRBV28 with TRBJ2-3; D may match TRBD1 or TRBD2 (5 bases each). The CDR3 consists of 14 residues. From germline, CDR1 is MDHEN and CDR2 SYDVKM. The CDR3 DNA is TGTGCCAGCAGTTACCGGGACCGACGGGTTAGCAAGCCTTTT. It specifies CASSYRDRRVSKPF.

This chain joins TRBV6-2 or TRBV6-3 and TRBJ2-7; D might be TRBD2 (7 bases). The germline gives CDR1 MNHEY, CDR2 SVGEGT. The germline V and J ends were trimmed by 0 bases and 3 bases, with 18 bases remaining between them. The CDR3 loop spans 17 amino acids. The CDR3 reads CASSYSNPAGAFYEQYF. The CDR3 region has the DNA TGTGCCAGCAGTTACTCGAATCCCGCGGGGGCCTTCTACGAGCAGTACTTC.

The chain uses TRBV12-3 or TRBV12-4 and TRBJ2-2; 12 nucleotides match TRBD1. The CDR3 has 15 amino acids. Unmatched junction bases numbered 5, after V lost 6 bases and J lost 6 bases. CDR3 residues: CASSRDRGQSGELFF. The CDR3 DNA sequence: TGTGCCAGCAGCCGGGACAGGGGGCAATCCGGGGAGCTGTTTTTT.

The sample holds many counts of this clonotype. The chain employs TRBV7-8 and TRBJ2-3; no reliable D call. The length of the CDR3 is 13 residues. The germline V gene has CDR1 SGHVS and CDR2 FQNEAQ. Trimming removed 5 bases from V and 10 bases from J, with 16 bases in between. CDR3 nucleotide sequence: TGTGCCAGCAGCCAGAAGGACGGCTTGGCGCAGTATTTT. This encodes CASSQKDGLAQYF.